This T cell receptor (beta chain) emerged from a study of CD8 T cells in ankylosing spondylitis. Notes on the study in general: Prior work had noted some motif variants in reactive arthritis blood and synovial fluid. It appeared that ankylosing spondylitis blood was characterized by a TCR beta motif of several highly homologous variants.

As the method for making TCR beta libraries, quantitative 5'-RACE with molecular barcodes was used. TCRdb re-called the 5' RACE reads with MiXCR, one entry per CDR3 protein. The sample gives more than 650,000 distinct CDR3 sequences, 10% to 15% of which show up once; roughly 0.51% is in the top ten. Germline values: CDR1 LGHNA, CDR2 YSLEER. The CDR3 contains 13 residues. V was pared by 4 bases and J by 3 bases, with 9 bases between. Points on this clonotype: Its antigen is not identified.

What was sequenced was blood, either unsorted or a sorted T cell fraction (not recorded which). The chain employs TRBV4-3 and TRBJ1-1; D not resolved. The clonotype originates from a male donor with ankylosing spondylitis. In DNA, the CDR3 is TGCGCCAGCAGCCCCGAAACGGACACTGAAGCTTTCTTT. The encoded protein is CASSPETDTEAFF.